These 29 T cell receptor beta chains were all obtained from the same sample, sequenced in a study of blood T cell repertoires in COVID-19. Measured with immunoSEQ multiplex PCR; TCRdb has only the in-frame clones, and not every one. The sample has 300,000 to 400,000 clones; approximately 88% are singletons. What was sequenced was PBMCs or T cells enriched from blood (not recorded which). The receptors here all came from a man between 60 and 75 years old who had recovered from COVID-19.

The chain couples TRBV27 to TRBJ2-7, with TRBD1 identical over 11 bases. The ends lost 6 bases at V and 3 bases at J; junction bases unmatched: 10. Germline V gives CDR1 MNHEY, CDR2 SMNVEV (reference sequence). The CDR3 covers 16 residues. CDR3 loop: CASRTKGQGAIYEQYF. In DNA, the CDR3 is TGTGCCAGCAGGACCAAAGGACAGGGGGCTATCTACGAGCAGTACTTC.

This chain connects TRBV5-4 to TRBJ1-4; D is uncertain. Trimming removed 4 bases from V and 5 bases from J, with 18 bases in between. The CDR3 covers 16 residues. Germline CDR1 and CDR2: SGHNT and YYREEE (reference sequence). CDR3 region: CASSLGVGGGNEKLFF. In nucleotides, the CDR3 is TGTGCCAGCAGCCTAGGTGTAGGAGGCGGAAATGAAAAACTGTTTTTT.

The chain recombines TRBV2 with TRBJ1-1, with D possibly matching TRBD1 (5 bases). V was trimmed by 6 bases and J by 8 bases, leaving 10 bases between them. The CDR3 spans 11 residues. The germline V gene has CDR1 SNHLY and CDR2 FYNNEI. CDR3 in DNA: TGTGCCAGCAGCGGACATCTAGAAGCTTTCTTT. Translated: CASSGHLEAFF.

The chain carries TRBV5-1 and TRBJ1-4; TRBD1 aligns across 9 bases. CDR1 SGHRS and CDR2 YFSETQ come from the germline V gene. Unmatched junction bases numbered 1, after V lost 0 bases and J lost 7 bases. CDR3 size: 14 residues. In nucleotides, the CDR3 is TGCGCCAGCAGCTTGGCGACAGGGGGTGAAAAACTGTTTTTT. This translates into CASSLATGGEKLFF. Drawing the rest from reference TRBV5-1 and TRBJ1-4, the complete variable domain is KAGVTQTPRYLIKTRGQQVTLSCSPISGHRSVSWYQQTPGQGLQFLFEYFSETQRNKGNFPGRFSGRQFSNSRSEMNVSTLELGDSALYLCASSLATGGEKLFFGSGTQLSVL.

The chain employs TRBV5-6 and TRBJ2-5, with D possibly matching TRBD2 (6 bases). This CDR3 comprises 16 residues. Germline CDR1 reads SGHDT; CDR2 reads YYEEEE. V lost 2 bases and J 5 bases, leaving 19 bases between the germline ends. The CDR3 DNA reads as TGTGCCAGCAGCTTTACGGACGGAGGGTTTTGGGAGACCCAGTACTTC. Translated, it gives CASSFTDGGFWETQYF.

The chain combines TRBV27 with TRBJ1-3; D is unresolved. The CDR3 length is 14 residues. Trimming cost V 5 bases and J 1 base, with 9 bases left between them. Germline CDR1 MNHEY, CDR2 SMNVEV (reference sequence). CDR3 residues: CASSPHGSGNTIYF. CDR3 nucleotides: TGTGCCAGCAGTCCCCACGGTTCTGGAAACACCATATATTTT.

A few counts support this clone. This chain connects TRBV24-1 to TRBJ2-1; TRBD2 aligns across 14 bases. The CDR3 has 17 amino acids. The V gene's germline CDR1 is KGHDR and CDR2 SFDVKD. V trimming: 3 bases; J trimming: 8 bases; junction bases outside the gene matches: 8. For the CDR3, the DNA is TGTGCCACCAGTGATACCCAGGGACTAGCGGGAGTCGATGAGCAGTTCTTC. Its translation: CATSDTQGLAGVDEQFF.

The CDR3 nucleotides read TGTGCCAGCAGTGAGGCCCTGGGCACAGATACGCAGTATTTT. Protein sequence: CASSEALGTDTQYF. The chain uses TRBV28 and TRBJ2-3, with D unclear. Trimming cost V 5 bases and J 1 base, with 10 bases left between them. CDR1 and CDR2 (germline): MDHEN, SYDVKM. The CDR3 contains 14 residues.

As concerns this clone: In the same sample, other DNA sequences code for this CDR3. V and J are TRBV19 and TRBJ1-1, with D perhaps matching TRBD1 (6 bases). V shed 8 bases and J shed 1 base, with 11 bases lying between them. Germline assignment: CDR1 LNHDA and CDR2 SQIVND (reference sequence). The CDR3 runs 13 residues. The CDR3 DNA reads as TGTGCCAGTCGAGACAGGCCGAACACTGAAGCTTTCTTT. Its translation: CASRDRPNTEAFF.

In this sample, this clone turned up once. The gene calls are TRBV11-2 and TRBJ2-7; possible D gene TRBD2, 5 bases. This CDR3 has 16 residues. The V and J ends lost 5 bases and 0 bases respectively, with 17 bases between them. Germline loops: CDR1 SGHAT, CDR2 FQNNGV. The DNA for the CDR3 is TGTGCCAGCAGCCAAAGCCCTCGGACTGACTCCTACGAGCAGTACTTC. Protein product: CASSQSPRTDSYEQYF.

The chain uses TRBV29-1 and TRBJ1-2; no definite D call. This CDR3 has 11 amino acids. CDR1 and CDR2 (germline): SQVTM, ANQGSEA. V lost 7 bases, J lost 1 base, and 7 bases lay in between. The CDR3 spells CSGRINYGYTF. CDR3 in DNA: TGCAGCGGGAGGATTAACTATGGCTACACCTTC. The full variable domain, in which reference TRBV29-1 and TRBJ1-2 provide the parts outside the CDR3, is SAVISQKPSRDICQRGTSLTIQCQVDSQVTMMFWYRQQPGQSLTLIATANQGSEATYESGFVIDKFPISRPNLTFSTLTVSNMSPEDSSIYLCSGRINYGYTFGSGTRLTVV.

CDR3 region: CASSLQGFVENTEAFF. In nucleotides, the CDR3 is TGCGCCAGCAGCCTACAGGGGTTTGTGGAGAACACTGAAGCTTTCTTT. This chain joins TRBV5-1 and TRBJ1-1, with TRBD1 matching over 7 bases. The CDR3 sequence is 16 residues long. Germline V gene lookup returns CDR1 SGHRS and CDR2 YFSETQ. J was trimmed by 1 base and V by 4 bases; bases with no gene match: 10.

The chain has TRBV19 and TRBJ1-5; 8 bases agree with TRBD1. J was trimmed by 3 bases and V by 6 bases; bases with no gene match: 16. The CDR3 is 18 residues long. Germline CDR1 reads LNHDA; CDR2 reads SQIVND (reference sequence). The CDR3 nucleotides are TGTGCCAGTAGGCCCCATGGGTTGGGGCAGGGGGCCAATCAGCCCCAGCATTTT. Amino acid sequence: CASRPHGLGQGANQPQHF.

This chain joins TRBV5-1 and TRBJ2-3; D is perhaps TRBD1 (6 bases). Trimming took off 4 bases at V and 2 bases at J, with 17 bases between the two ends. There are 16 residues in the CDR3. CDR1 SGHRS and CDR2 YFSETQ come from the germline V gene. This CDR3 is CASSQAPGQDTDTQYF. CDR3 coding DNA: TGCGCCAGCAGCCAGGCCCCGGGACAAGACACAGATACGCAGTATTTT.

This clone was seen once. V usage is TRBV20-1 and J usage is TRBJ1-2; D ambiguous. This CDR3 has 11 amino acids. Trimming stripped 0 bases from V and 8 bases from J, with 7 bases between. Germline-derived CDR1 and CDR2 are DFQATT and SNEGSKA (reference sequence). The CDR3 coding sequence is TGCAGTGCTAGAGATCCCAGGGGCTACACCTTC. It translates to CSARDPRGYTF.

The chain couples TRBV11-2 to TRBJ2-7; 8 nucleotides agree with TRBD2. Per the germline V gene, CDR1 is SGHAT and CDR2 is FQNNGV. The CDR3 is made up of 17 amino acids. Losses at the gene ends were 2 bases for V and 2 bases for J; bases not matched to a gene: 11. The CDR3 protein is CASSLTFTSGGTYEQYF. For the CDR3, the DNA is TGTGCCAGCAGCTTAACTTTCACCAGCGGGGGAACCTACGAGCAGTACTTC. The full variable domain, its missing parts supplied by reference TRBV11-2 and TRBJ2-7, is EAGVAQSPRYKIIEKRQSVAFWCNPISGHATLYWYQQILGQGPKLLIQFQNNGVVDDSQLPKDRFSAERLKGVDSTLKIQPAKLEDSAVYLCASSLTFTSGGTYEQYFGPGTRLTVT.

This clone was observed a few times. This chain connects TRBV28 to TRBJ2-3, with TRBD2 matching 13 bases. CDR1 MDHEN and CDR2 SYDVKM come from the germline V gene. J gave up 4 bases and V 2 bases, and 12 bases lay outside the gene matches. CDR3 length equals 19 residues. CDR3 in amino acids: CASSLLGTSGIFGADTQYF. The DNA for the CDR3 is TGTGCCAGCAGTTTACTGGGGACTAGCGGGATCTTTGGGGCAGATACGCAGTATTTT.

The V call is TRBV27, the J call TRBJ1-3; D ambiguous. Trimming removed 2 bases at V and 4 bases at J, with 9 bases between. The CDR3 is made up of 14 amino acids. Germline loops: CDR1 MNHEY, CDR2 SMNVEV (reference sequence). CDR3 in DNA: TGTGCCAGCAGTTTAGGAGGGAGCGGAAACACCATATATTTT. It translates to CASSLGGSGNTIYF.

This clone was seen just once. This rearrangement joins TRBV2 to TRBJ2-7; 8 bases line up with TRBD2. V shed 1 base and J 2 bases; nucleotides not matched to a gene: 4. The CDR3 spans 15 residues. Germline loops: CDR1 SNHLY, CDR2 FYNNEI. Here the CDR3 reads CASSEDREGPYEQYF. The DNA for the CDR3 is TGTGCCAGCAGTGAAGACCGGGAGGGCCCCTACGAGCAGTACTTC.

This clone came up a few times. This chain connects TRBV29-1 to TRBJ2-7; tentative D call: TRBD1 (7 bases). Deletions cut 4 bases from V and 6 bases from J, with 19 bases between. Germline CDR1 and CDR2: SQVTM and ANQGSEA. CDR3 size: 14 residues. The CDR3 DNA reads TGCAGCGTTGGCCAAGGGGAGGCAGGGGGCGAGCAGTACTTC. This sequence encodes CSVGQGEAGGEQYF.

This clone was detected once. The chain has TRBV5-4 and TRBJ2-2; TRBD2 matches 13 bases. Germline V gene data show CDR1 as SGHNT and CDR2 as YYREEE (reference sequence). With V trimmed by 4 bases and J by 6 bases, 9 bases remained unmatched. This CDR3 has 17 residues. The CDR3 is CASSPGTSGTRAGELFF. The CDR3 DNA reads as TGTGCCAGCAGCCCCGGGACTAGCGGGACTCGGGCCGGGGAGCTGTTTTTT.

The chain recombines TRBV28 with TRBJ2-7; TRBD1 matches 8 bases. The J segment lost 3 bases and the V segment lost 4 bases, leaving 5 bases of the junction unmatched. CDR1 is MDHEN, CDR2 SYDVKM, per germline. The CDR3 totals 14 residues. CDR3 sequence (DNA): TGTGCCAGCAGTTCGACAGGGGATGTCTACGAGCAGTACTTC. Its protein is CASSSTGDVYEQYF.

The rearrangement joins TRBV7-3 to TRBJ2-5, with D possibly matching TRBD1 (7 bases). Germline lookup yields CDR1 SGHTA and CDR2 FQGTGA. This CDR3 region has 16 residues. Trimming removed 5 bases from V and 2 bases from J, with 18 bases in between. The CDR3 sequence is CASSKTGDRIQETQYF. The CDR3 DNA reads TGTGCCAGCAGCAAAACGGGGGACAGAATACAAGAGACCCAGTACTTC.

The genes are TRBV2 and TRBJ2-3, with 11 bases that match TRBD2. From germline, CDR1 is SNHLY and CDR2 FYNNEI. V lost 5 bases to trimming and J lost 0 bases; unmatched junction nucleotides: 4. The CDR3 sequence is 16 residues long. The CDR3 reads CASSSGLAVSTDTQYF. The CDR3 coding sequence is TGTGCCAGCAGTTCGGGACTAGCGGTTAGCACAGATACGCAGTATTTT.

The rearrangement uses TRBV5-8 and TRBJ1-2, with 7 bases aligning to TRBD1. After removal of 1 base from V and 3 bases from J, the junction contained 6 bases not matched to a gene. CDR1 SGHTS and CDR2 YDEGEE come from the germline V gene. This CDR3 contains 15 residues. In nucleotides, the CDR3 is TGTGCCAGCAGCTTGTTCACAGGGGCGGACTATGGCTACACCTTC. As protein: CASSLFTGADYGYTF. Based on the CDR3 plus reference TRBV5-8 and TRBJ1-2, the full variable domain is EAGVTQSPTHLIKTRGQQATLRCSPISGHTSVYWYQQALGLGLQFLLWYDEGEERNRGNFPPRFSGRQFPNYSSELNVNALELEDSALYLCASSLFTGADYGYTFGSGTRLTVV.

The CDR3 DNA reads as TGTGCCAGTAGGAGCGGGACAGGACTCAATCAGCCCCAGCATTTT. It encodes CASRSGTGLNQPQHF. The chain uses TRBV19 and TRBJ1-5; 8 nucleotides align to TRBD1. CDR3 size: 15 residues. Losses at the gene ends were 6 bases for V and 3 bases for J; bases not matched to a gene: 7. Germline V gene sequence: CDR1 LNHDA, CDR2 SQIVND (reference sequence).

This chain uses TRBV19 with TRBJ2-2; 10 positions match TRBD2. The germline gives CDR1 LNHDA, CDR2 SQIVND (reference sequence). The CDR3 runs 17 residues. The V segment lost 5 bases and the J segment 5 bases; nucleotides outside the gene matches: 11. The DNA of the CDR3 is TGTGCCAGTAGTTCGGAAGCTAGCGGGAGTGTGACCGGGGAGCTGTTTTTT. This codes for CASSSEASGSVTGELFF.

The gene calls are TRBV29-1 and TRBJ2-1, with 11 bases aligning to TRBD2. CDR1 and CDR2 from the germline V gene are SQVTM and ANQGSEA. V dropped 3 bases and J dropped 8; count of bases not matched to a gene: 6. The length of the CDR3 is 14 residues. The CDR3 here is CSVDGLAGGDEQFF. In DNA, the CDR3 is TGCAGCGTTGACGGTCTAGCGGGAGGAGATGAGCAGTTCTTC.

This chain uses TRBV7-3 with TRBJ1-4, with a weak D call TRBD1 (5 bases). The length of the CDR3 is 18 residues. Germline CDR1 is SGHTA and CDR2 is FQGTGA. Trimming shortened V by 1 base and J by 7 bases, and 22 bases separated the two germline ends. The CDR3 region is CASSLMARRGYLSEKLFF. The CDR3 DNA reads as TGTGCCAGCAGCTTAATGGCCCGCCGGGGGTATCTGAGTGAAAAACTGTTTTTT.